The source of this T cell receptor (beta chain) is a study of identical twins. CDR1 is LGHDT, CDR2 YNNKEL, per germline (reference sequence). The CDR3 consists of 15 residues. J was trimmed by 4 bases and V by 7 bases; bases with no gene match: 10. Addition of a universal primer site occurred through template switching, and cDNA carried unique molecular identifiers. TCRdb independently ran MiXCR on the 5' RACE reads; one entry per CDR3 protein. The sample gives 640,000 or so distinct CDR3 sequences, 6.1% of which show up once; 1.5% to 2% is in the top ten. This clonotype was counted a few times. What it recognizes is unknown. Study-wide points: Analyses of zero insertions could be partly confounded by invariant MAIT and iNKT cells. Conclusions leaned on cross-sectional statistical analysis and did not track the same donors over time.

The sample consisted of naive T cells sorted from blood. The TCR comes from a man aged 18 to 30 in good health. The V gene is TRBV3-1, the J gene TRBJ2-3; 8 nucleotides match TRBD2. CDR3 amino acids: CASNEAGGVADTQYF. The DNA of the CDR3 is TGTGCCAGCAACGAGGCGGGAGGAGTGGCAGATACGCAGTATTTT.